This T cell receptor beta chain emerged from a study of T cells in Graves' hyperthyroidism and ophthalmopathy. The length of the CDR3 is 15 residues. Looked up from germline, CDR1 is GTSNPN and CDR2 is SVGIG (reference sequence). The ends lost 2 bases at V and 1 base at J; junction bases unmatched: 6. RNA transcripts provided the source from which TCR beta CDR3 regions were amplified. The HTBI primer set served for first-round RT-PCR of the TCR CDR3. Each CDR3 protein is one row after TCRdb ran MiXCR on the multiplex PCR reads. The table shows almost 500,000 distinct CDR3 sequences, with about 20% occurring only once.

This receptor was identified in a woman in her 70s with Graves' ophthalmopathy. The J gene is TRBJ2-7, the V gene TRBV30; 9 bases are a match to TRBD1. The sequencing sample was made of blood. CDR3 amino acids: CAWSPHRGLSYEQYF. The DNA of the CDR3 is TGTGCCTGGAGTCCACACAGGGGGCTATCCTACGAGCAGTACTTC.